Within the sample, the clone carrying this T cell receptor beta chain is medium-sized. Its matching antigen is unknown. The sample is drawn from a study of early T cells in non-severe SARS-CoV-2 infection. Study-level information: Sequencing was performed on bulk RNA from unsorted whole blood, leaving chains unpaired. Study results and caveats: Anti-spike CD8 responses were favored by VDJdb matching, which missed private and CD4 specificities.

The J segment lost 8 bases and the V segment lost 6 bases, leaving 5 bases of the junction unmatched. Germline CDR1 and CDR2: SEHNR and FQNEAQ (reference sequence). This CDR3 comprises 14 residues. cDNA molecules, individually, were tagged with unique molecular identifiers. TCRdb redid the calling of the 5' RACE reads with MiXCR, one entry per CDR3 protein. Seen here are tens of thousands of distinct CDR3 sequences, roughly 9.4% observed once, and the top ten hold approximately 5.4%. This sample comprised whole blood, obtained at baseline. The chain employs TRBV7-9 and TRBJ1-6; 9 bases are a match to TRBD1. The sequence was collected from an adult who was a healthcare worker with PCR-confirmed SARS-CoV-2 infection or an uninfected control (not recorded which). As DNA, the CDR3 is TGTGCCAGCAGGGATACAGGGGGCTATTCACCCCTCCACTTT. Translating gives CASRDTGGYSPLHF. Full variable domain (remainder filled in from reference TRBV7-9 and TRBJ1-6): DTGVSQNPRHKITKRGQNVTFRCDPISEHNRLYWYRQTLGQGPEFLTYFQNEAQLEKSRLLSDRFSAERPKGSFSTLEIQRTEQGDSAMYLCASRDTGGYSPLHFGNGTRLTVT.